Following are 25 T cell receptor beta chains from one sample sequenced in a study of T cells in Graves' hyperthyroidism and ophthalmopathy. Amplified TCR beta CDR3 regions derived from RNA transcripts. The study used the HTBI primer set for a first-round RT-PCR of the TCR CDR3. TCRdb reprocessed the multiplex PCR reads with MiXCR, giving one entry per CDR3 protein. In the table there are 200,000 to 300,000 distinct CDR3 sequences, about 17% of which are singletons. The source material was blood. The receptors shown here come from a woman aged 18-30 years with Graves' ophthalmopathy.

This clonotype was seen only once. The chain carries TRBV10-3 and TRBJ2-7, with TRBD1 identical over 10 bases. Germline CDR1 and CDR2: ENHRY and SYGVKD. This CDR3 region has 16 residues. The junction had 6 bases not matched to a gene; V was cut back by 1 base and J by 3 bases. Here the CDR3 DNA reads TGTGCCATCAGTGAGTACCGGGACAGGGGATTCTACGAGCAGTACTTC. It codes for CAISEYRDRGFYEQYF.

This clonotype was seen repeatedly, ten times or more. The rearrangement uses TRBV30 and TRBJ2-5; tentatively, D is TRBD2 (6 bases). This CDR3 has 14 amino acids. Germline V gene lookup returns CDR1 GTSNPN and CDR2 SVGIG (reference sequence). Trimming took 3 bases from V and 5 from J, leaving 16 bases between them. CDR3 amino acids: CAWRAGYGRETQYF. CDR3 in DNA: TGTGCCTGGAGGGCGGGATATGGTAGGGAGACCCAGTACTTC.

V is TRBV29-1 and J is TRBJ2-2; D remains ambiguous. The CDR3 sequence is 15 residues long. The ends were cut back, 1 base at V and 0 bases at J, with 9 bases in the middle. Germline-derived CDR1 and CDR2 are SQVTM and ANQGSEA. CDR3 region: CSVEADGSNTGELFF. CDR3 coding DNA: TGCAGCGTTGAAGCTGACGGATCGAACACCGGGGAGCTGTTTTTT.

A few counts support this clonotype. This may be a read error, as it is one base from a much larger clone. The V call is TRBV19, the J call TRBJ1-2; D is ambiguous. The V gene's germline CDR1 is LNHDA and CDR2 SQIVND (reference sequence). The CDR3 length is 14 residues. The DNA of the CDR3 is TGTGCCAGTGGTATGCCGACGCCTCTATATGGCTACACCTTC. Protein sequence: CASGMPTPLYGYTF.

This clonotype has at least ten counts. The chain combines TRBV7-2 with TRBJ2-2; 12 bases match TRBD2. The CDR3 has 14 residues. The junction had 2 bases not matched to a gene; V was cut back by 5 bases and J by 7 bases. Germline V gene lookup returns CDR1 SGHTA and CDR2 FQGNSA. CDR3 in amino acids: CASSASGGGGELFF. CDR3 sequence (DNA): TGTGCCAGCAGCGCTAGCGGGGGGGGCGGGGAGCTGTTTTTT. Combining the CDR3 with reference TRBV7-2 and TRBJ2-2 gives the whole variable domain GAGVSQSPSNKVTEKGKDVELRCDPISGHTALYWYRQSLGQGLEFLIYFQGNSAPDKSGLPSDRFSAERTGGSVSTLTIQRTQQEDSAVYLCASSASGGGGELFFGEGSRLTVL.

This clonotype was recorded at least ten times. Compared with germline, one end of the junction differs, possibly owing to a read error. V usage is TRBV7-7 and J usage is TRBJ2-5; D ambiguous. CDR1 is SSHAT and CDR2 is FNYEAQ in the germline V gene (reference sequence). CDR3 length: 12 residues. This CDR3 reads CASSQSEGTQYF. CDR3 bases: TGTGCTAGCAGCCAGAGCGAAGGGACCCAGTACTTC.

There are many counts of this clonotype. This chain links TRBV2 with TRBJ2-7, with TRBD1 as a possible D gene (6 bases). In germline, CDR1 is SNHLY, CDR2 FYNNEI. Trimming removed 10 bases at V and 4 bases at J, with 20 bases between. The CDR3 totals 14 residues. CDR3 protein: CAIQGKGQAYEQYF. The CDR3 coding sequence is TGTGCCATCCAGGGGAAGGGCCAGGCTTACGAGCAGTACTTC.

This clonotype was counted ten times or more. This chain uses TRBV11-1 with TRBJ1-1; 7 bases match TRBD1. The germline V gene has CDR1 SGHAT and CDR2 FQDESV (reference sequence). Trimming cost V 5 bases and J 9 bases; bases outside gene matches: 6. This CDR3 contains 12 residues. CDR3 DNA sequence: TGTGCCAGCAGCCCAGACAGGGAACAAGCTTTCTTT. As protein: CASSPDREQAFF.

This clonotype has a count of ten or more. The chain links TRBV11-2 to TRBJ2-5; the D is unclear. The CDR3 runs 16 residues. V shed 1 base and J shed 3 bases, with 15 bases lying between them. CDR1 is SGHAT, CDR2 FQNNGV, per germline. This chain's CDR3 is CASSLGAAPVKETQYF. In nucleotides, the CDR3 is TGTGCCAGCAGCTTAGGGGCTGCACCGGTAAAAGAGACCCAGTACTTC.

The chain recombines TRBV28 with TRBJ1-5; 11 bases are a match to TRBD1. This CDR3 has 17 residues. Germline V lookup: CDR1 MDHEN, CDR2 SYDVKM. The junction had 16 bases not matched to a gene; V was cut back by 8 bases and J by 7 bases. The CDR3 DNA is TGTGCCAGCCCACCAGGCGGGACAGGGGGAAGTCGGCAGCCCCAGCATTTT. This encodes CASPPGGTGGSRQPQHF.

On this clonotype itself: An end of the junction differs from the germline gene, which may be a read error. The chain combines TRBV11-2 with TRBJ1-1; a possible D gene is TRBD1 (6 bases). Germline V gene lookup returns CDR1 SGHAT and CDR2 FQNNGV. The CDR3 extends over 15 amino acids. The CDR3 region has the DNA TGTGGCAGCAGGTTGAAGGGACACCTGAACACTGAAGCTTTCTTT. It codes for CGSRLKGHLNTEAFF.

This CDR3 reads CASSAGPISTDTQYF. The CDR3 coding sequence is TGCGCCAGCAGTGCGGGGCCGATTAGCACAGATACGCAGTATTTT. The chain is built from TRBV10-2 and TRBJ2-3; either TRBD1 or TRBD2 may fit D (5 bases each). Trimming pared 4 bases from V and 0 bases from J, leaving 11 bases between. The CDR3 runs to 15 residues. In germline, CDR1 is WSHSY, CDR2 SAAADI.

This clonotype was picked up many times. The chain recombines TRBV28 with TRBJ2-2, with D uncertain. From germline, CDR1 is MDHEN and CDR2 SYDVKM. The CDR3 totals 13 residues. The V end lost 3 bases, the J end lost 4 bases, and 6 bases lay between the germline ends. CDR3 coding DNA: TGTGCCAGCAGTTTGAAGGTCACCGGGGAGCTGTTTTTT. Translation: CASSLKVTGELFF.

This clonotype was recorded many times. The rearrangement joins TRBV7-8 to TRBJ1-1; TRBD1 matches at 7 bases. The ends lost 5 bases at V and 4 bases at J; junction bases unmatched: 10. Germline assignment: CDR1 SGHVS and CDR2 FQNEAQ. The CDR3 loop spans 15 amino acids. CDR3: CASSPPGTDLTEAFF. CDR3 coding DNA: TGTGCCAGCAGCCCCCCCGGGACAGACCTCACTGAAGCTTTCTTT.

There are many counts of this clonotype. V usage is TRBV3-1 and J usage is TRBJ2-1; 9 bases are a match to TRBD2. The CDR3 contains 16 residues. V gave up 1 base and J gave up 6 bases; unmatched junction bases: 7. CDR1 and CDR2 from the germline V gene are LGHDT and YNNKEL (reference sequence). CDR3 in amino acids: CASSQGLGLARNEQFF. The CDR3 DNA reads as TGTGCCAGCAGCCAAGGATTGGGACTAGCTCGCAATGAGCAGTTCTTC.

This clonotype was found many times. V usage is TRBV28 and J usage is TRBJ1-1; tentatively, D is TRBD1 (5 bases). Trimming cost V 2 bases and J 5 bases, with 18 bases left between them. Looked up from germline, CDR1 is MDHEN and CDR2 is SYDVKM. The CDR3 totals 16 residues. The CDR3 DNA reads TGTGCCAGCAGTTTAGGAGGCGGGGGGTCTTGGACTGAAGCTTTCTTT. It translates to CASSLGGGGSWTEAFF.

This clonotype occurred many times. This sequence joins TRBV12-3 or TRBV12-4 and TRBJ1-2; D is undetermined. Trimming left V 3 bases short and J 8 bases short, with 10 bases between. This CDR3 is 12 amino acids long. CDR3 bases: TGTGCCAGCAGTTTGGCGGGGATCGGCTACACCTTC. It is translated as CASSLAGIGYTF.

This clonotype was detected many times. This rearrangement joins TRBV4-1 to TRBJ2-7; a weak D match, TRBD1 (7 bases). Trimming pared 4 bases from V and 7 bases from J, leaving 20 bases between. From germline, CDR1 is MGHRA and CDR2 YSYEKL. The CDR3 spans 15 residues. CDR3 sequence: CASSPRRQGAGEQYF. The CDR3 nucleotides are TGCGCCAGCAGCCCACGACGACAGGGCGCGGGGGAGCAGTACTTC.

The V call is TRBV19, the J call TRBJ2-7; TRBD2 agrees at 12 bases. Germline V CDR1 and CDR2: LNHDA, SQIVND (reference sequence). V gave up 5 bases and J gave up 4 bases; unmatched junction bases: 9. The CDR3 is made up of 16 amino acids. The CDR3 is CASSPRLAGAGYEQYF. Written as DNA, the CDR3 is TGTGCCAGTAGTCCTCGACTAGCGGGAGCTGGTTACGAGCAGTACTTC.

Remarks on this clonotype: As the CDR3 is not closed by the conserved phenylalanine or tryptophan, this likely results from a read error. The genes are TRBV12-3 or TRBV12-4 and TRBJ1-3; D call uncertain. V shed 1 base and J shed 1 base, with 5 bases lying between them. This CDR3 spans 14 amino acids. For the CDR3, the DNA is TGTGCCAGCAGTTTAGGACAATCTGGAAACACCATATATCTT. Encoded protein: CASSLGQSGNTIYL.

This clonotype was observed many times. The CDR3 coding sequence is TGCGCCAGCAGCCAAGCGGGGGGGCCTGACACCGGGGAGCTGTTTTTT. Residues: CASSQAGGPDTGELFF. This chain links TRBV4-1 with TRBJ2-2, with 8 bases matching TRBD2. Germline trimming cut 1 base from V and 3 bases from J; bases unmatched to any gene: 4. Per the germline V gene, CDR1 is MGHRA and CDR2 is YSYEKL. The CDR3 loop spans 16 amino acids.

This clonotype was recorded many times. The V and J genes are TRBV20-1 and TRBJ1-5; D not resolved. Germline CDR1 reads DFQATT; CDR2 reads SNEGSKA (reference sequence). This CDR3 spans 13 amino acids. V was clipped by 5 bases and J by 0 bases, with 8 bases between them. The CDR3 bases are TGCAGTGCTGGGGATTTTAGCAATCAGCCCCAGCATTTT. It is translated as CSAGDFSNQPQHF.

To note about this clonotype: Since the CDR3 does not end with the conserved phenylalanine or tryptophan, this likely comes from a read error. The rearrangement uses TRBV5-1 and TRBJ2-7; D perhaps matches TRBD2 (5 bases). This CDR3 region has 15 residues. Germline CDR1 SGHRS, CDR2 YFSETQ. Trimming pared 4 bases from V and 6 bases from J, leaving 20 bases between. The CDR3: CASSPAGLLEGEQYL. CDR3 bases: TGCGCCAGCAGCCCTGCCGGGCTACTAGAGGGCGAGCAGTACCTC.

This clonotype was observed many times. This chain connects TRBV30 to TRBJ1-6; tentatively, D is TRBD1 (5 bases). The CDR3 runs to 16 residues. The germline V and J ends were trimmed by 0 bases and 7 bases, with 16 bases remaining between them. Germline CDR1 is GTSNPN and CDR2 is SVGIG (reference sequence). CDR3: CAWSVLARGGNSPLHF. Here the CDR3 DNA reads TGTGCCTGGAGTGTACTCGCAAGGGGAGGAAATTCACCCCTCCACTTT.

This clonotype has only a few counts. CDR3 in amino acids: CASSQTGQGAGGYTF. The CDR3 nucleotides are TGTGCCAGCAGCCAAACAGGACAGGGGGCGGGAGGCTACACCTTC. The chain couples TRBV4-2 to TRBJ1-2; 11 positions agree with TRBD1. There are 15 residues in the CDR3. The V and J ends lost 2 bases and 8 bases, in that order; junction bases with no gene match: 7. Germline V gene data show CDR1 as LGHNA and CDR2 as YNFKEQ.